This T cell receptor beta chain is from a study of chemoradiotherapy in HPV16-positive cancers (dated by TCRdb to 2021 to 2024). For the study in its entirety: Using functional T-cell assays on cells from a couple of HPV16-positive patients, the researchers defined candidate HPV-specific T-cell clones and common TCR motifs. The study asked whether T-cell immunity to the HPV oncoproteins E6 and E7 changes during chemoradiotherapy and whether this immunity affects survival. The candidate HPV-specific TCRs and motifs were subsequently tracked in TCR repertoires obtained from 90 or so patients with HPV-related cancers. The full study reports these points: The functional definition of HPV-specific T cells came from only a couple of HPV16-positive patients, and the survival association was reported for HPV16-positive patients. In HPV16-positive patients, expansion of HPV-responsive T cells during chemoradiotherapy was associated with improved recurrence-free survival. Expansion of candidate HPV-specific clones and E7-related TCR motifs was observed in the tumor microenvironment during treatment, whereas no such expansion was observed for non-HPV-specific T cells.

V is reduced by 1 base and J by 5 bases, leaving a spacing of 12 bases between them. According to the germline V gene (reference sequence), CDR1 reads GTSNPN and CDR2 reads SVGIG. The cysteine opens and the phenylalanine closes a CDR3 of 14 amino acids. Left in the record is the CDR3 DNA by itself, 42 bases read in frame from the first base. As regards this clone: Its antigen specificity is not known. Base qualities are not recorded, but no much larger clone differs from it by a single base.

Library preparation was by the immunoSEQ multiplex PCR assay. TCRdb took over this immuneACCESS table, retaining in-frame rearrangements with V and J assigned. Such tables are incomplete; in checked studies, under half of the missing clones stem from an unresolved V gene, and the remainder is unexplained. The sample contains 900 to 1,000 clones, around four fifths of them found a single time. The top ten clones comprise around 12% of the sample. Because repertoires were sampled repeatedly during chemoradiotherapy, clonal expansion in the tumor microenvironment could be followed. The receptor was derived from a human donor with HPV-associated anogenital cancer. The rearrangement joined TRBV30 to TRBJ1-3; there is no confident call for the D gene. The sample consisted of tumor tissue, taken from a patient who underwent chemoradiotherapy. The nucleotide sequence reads TGTGCCTGGAGTGCCCTAAAAGTCAGAAACACCATATATTTT. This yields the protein CAWSALKVRNTIYF.